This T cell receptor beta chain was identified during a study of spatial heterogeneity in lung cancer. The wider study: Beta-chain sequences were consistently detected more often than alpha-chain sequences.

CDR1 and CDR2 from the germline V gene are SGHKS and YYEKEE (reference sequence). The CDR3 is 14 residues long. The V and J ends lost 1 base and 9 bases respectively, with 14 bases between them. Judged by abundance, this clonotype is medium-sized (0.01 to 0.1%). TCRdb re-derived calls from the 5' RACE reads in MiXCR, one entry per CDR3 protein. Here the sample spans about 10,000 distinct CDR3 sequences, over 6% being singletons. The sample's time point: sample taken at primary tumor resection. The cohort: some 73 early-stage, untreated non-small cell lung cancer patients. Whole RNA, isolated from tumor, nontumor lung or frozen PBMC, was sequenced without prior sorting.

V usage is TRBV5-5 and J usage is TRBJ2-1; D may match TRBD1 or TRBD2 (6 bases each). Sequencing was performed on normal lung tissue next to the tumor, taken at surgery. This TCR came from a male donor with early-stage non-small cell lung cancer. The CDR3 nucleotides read TGTGCCAGCAGCTTGCTTAGCGGAGGGGGTGAGCAGTTCTTC. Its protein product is CASSLLSGGGEQFF.